This TCR beta chain stems from a study of identical twins. TCRdb analysed the 5' RACE reads with MiXCR anew, one entry per CDR3 protein. The sample records around 100,000 distinct CDR3 sequences, 5.9% being singletons. The CDR3 covers 15 residues. Trimming cost V 0 bases and J 1 base, with 11 bases left between them. CDR1 and CDR2 from the germline V gene are SGHKS and YYEKEE (reference sequence). This clonotype was seen many times. The chain joins TRBV5-5 to TRBJ2-7; D not resolved. Sequencing input: memory T cells sorted from blood. The source is a woman aged 45-65 years in good health. The CDR3 sequence is CASSLGPGHSYEQYF. The CDR3 bases are TGTGCCAGCAGCTTGGGTCCAGGCCATTCCTACGAGCAGTACTTC.